These 25 T cell receptor beta chains were sequenced from one sample in a study of T cells in Graves' hyperthyroidism and ophthalmopathy. TCR beta CDR3 regions were amplified from RNA transcripts. Researchers ran a first-round RT-PCR on the TCR CDR3 using the HTBI primer set. TCRdb analysed the multiplex PCR reads with MiXCR anew, one entry per CDR3 protein. The sample contains roughly 300,000 distinct CDR3 sequences, around a fifth of which appear only once. The sample consisted of blood. The receptors derive from a woman between 50 and 59 years old with Graves' hyperthyroidism.

The chain recombines TRBV28 with TRBJ1-1; 7 bases align to TRBD1. V lost 5 bases, J lost 2 bases, and 11 bases stayed unmatched. CDR1 and CDR2 from the germline V gene are MDHEN and SYDVKM. The CDR3 is 16 residues long. The chain's CDR3 is CASSRDGDSSNTEAFF. The CDR3 DNA reads TGTGCCAGCAGTCGGGACGGGGACAGTTCTAACACTGAAGCTTTCTTT.

A few counts support this clonotype. V and J are TRBV7-2 and TRBJ1-5, with 7 bases aligning to TRBD1. After removal of 1 base from V and 3 bases from J, the junction contained 3 bases not matched to a gene. Germline values: CDR1 SGHTA, CDR2 FQGNSA. The CDR3 spans 15 residues. DNA of the CDR3: TGTGCCAGCAGCTTAGGACAGGGATTCAATCAGCCCCAGCATTTT. Translation: CASSLGQGFNQPQHF.

Concerning this clonotype: A much larger clonotype is one base distant, so this may be a read error. The chain employs TRBV7-2 and TRBJ2-7; possibly TRBD1 for D (6 bases). Germline assignment: CDR1 SGHTA and CDR2 FQGNSA. There are 15 residues in the CDR3. The CDR3 protein is CVSSRYRDTSYEQYF. The CDR3 DNA follows: TGTGTCAGCAGCCGTTACCGGGACACTTCCTACGAGCAGTACTTC.

This clonotype was counted ten times or more. The chain recombines TRBV11-2 with TRBJ2-1; tentative D call: TRBD1 (6 bases). This CDR3 is 15 amino acids long. Between the trimmed V and J ends, which lost 0 bases and 3 bases, there was a span of 9 bases. Germline V gene data show CDR1 as SGHAT and CDR2 as FQNNGV. The CDR3 protein is CASSLEAGDYNEQFF. As DNA, the CDR3 is TGTGCCAGCAGCTTAGAAGCAGGGGACTACAATGAGCAGTTCTTC.

This clonotype was observed a handful of times. CDR3 nucleotide sequence: TGTGCCAGCAGTTCCGGGACAAAACTCCTCACTGAAGCTTTCTTT. Protein: CASSSGTKLLTEAFF. The genes are TRBV9 and TRBJ1-1; D is perhaps TRBD1 (6 bases). Looked up from germline, CDR1 is SGDLS and CDR2 is YYNGEE. The CDR3 is 15 amino acids. V lost 5 bases, J lost 4 bases, and 18 bases lay in between.

The sample holds a few counts of this clonotype. V is TRBV11-3 and J is TRBJ2-2; perhaps TRBD2 as D (7 bases). This CDR3 is built from 12 residues. From germline, CDR1 is SGHNT and CDR2 YENEEA. The V gene lost 5 bases and the J gene lost 8 bases, with 9 bases spanning the gap. The CDR3, as DNA: TGTGCCAGCAGCCGGGGGGCGGGGGAGCTGTTTTTT. Protein product: CASSRGAGELFF.

In its sample, this clonotype was seen many times. This rearrangement joins TRBV11-2 to TRBJ2-1, with 12 bases fitting TRBD2. Unmatched junction bases numbered 2, after V lost 5 bases and J lost 6 bases. The CDR3 runs 14 residues. Germline loops: CDR1 SGHAT, CDR2 FQNNGV. CDR3 DNA: TGTGCCAGCAGCCTAGCGGGGGGGCTCAATGAGCAGTTCTTC. Translating it yields CASSLAGGLNEQFF.

This clonotype occurred many times. The J gene is TRBJ2-7, the V gene TRBV28; 8 nucleotides line up with TRBD2. Per the germline V gene, CDR1 is MDHEN and CDR2 is SYDVKM. After removal of 3 bases from V and 5 bases from J, the junction contained 6 bases not matched to a gene. There are 14 residues in the CDR3. CDR3 sequence reads: CASSLGRGAHEQYF. The DNA for the CDR3 is TGTGCCAGCAGTTTGGGGCGGGGGGCCCACGAGCAGTACTTC.

The chain has TRBV20-1 and TRBJ2-7; the D gene could be TRBD1 or TRBD2 (6 bases each). Between the trimmed V and J ends, which lost 6 bases and 0 bases, there was a span of 15 bases. CDR3 size: 14 residues. Per the germline V gene, CDR1 is DFQATT and CDR2 is SNEGSKA (reference sequence). DNA of the CDR3: TGCAGTGCAGAAAGGGGGGACAACTCCTACGAGCAGTACTTC. Protein sequence: CSAERGDNSYEQYF.

This rearrangement joins TRBV7-2 to TRBJ2-1; TRBD2 might be the D (5 bases). V was cut by 3 bases and J by 6 bases, with 21 bases left in between. The CDR3 loop spans 17 amino acids. Germline V gives CDR1 SGHTA, CDR2 FQGNSA. CDR3 nucleotides: TGTGCCAGCAGCTTTTTTGGGGTAGCGCCCCCGGGCAATGAGCAGTTCTTC. Protein sequence: CASSFFGVAPPGNEQFF.

This clonotype has more than one count but fewer than ten. This chain uses TRBV3-1 with TRBJ1-4; possible D gene TRBD1, 6 bases. Deletions cut 6 bases from V and 8 bases from J, with 16 bases between. The CDR3 has 14 residues. Germline V gene data show CDR1 as LGHDT and CDR2 as YNNKEL (reference sequence). The CDR3 protein is CASSQRGGREKLFF. The CDR3 bases are TGTGCCAGCAGTCAGAGGGGGGGTCGGGAAAAACTGTTTTTT.

J is TRBJ1-2 and V is TRBV30; 11 bases line up with TRBD1. This CDR3 contains 12 residues. Germline loops: CDR1 GTSNPN, CDR2 SVGIG (reference sequence). V was clipped by 8 bases and J by 8 bases; unmatched bases: 7. The CDR3 reads CAGSRTGGGYTF. Here the CDR3 DNA reads TGTGCCGGATCCAGGACAGGGGGCGGCTACACCTTC.

The chain recombines TRBV6-1 with TRBJ1-1; 7 bases map to TRBD1. CDR1 and CDR2 from the germline V gene are MNHNS and SASEGT. This CDR3 region has 17 residues. The V gene end was trimmed by 3 bases and the J gene end by 0 bases; junction bases not matched to a gene: 10. DNA of the CDR3: TGTGCCAGCAGTGAGCCCATTGACAGGGTTGTGAACACTGAAGCTTTCTTT. Encoded protein: CASSEPIDRVVNTEAFF.

This clonotype was observed a handful of times. This chain connects TRBV5-1 to TRBJ1-1, with 9 bases fitting TRBD1. This CDR3 is built from 14 residues. With 4 bases clipped from V and 5 bases from J, the junction kept 6 bases outside the gene matches. Germline assignment: CDR1 SGHRS and CDR2 YFSETQ. The CDR3 bases are TGCGCCAGCAGCGAAGGGACAGGGTGGACTGAAGCTTTCTTT. Translating gives CASSEGTGWTEAFF. Complete variable domain (other parts from reference TRBV5-1 and TRBJ1-1): KAGVTQTPRYLIKTRGQQVTLSCSPISGHRSVSWYQQTPGQGLQFLFEYFSETQRNKGNFPGRFSGRQFSNSRSEMNVSTLELGDSALYLCASSEGTGWTEAFFGQGTRLTVV.

This clonotype was observed at least ten times. The chain carries TRBV5-1 and TRBJ1-6; 9 bases are a match to TRBD1. This CDR3 is built from 14 residues. In germline, CDR1 is SGHRS, CDR2 YFSETQ. V shed 4 bases and J 6 bases; nucleotides not matched to a gene: 2. In nucleotides, the CDR3 is TGCGCCAGCAGCGGGGACAGGGCTAATTCACCCCTCCACTTT. Amino acids: CASSGDRANSPLHF.

The chain is built from TRBV28 and TRBJ1-1; 8 positions match TRBD1. There are 13 residues in the CDR3. The germline V gene has CDR1 MDHEN and CDR2 SYDVKM. V lost 8 bases, J lost 3 bases, and 5 bases stayed unmatched. For the CDR3, the DNA is TGTGCCAGCTTAACAGGGGGGGACACTGAAGCTTTCTTT. Its translation: CASLTGGDTEAFF.

As DNA, the CDR3 is TGTGCCAGCAGTGAAGCGGTTTTTACTGAGCAGTTCTTC. This encodes CASSEAVFTEQFF. The chain combines TRBV6-1 with TRBJ2-1; D gene uncertain. The CDR3 is made up of 13 amino acids. The V gene lost 0 bases and the J gene lost 9 bases, with 9 bases spanning the gap. CDR1 and CDR2 (germline): MNHNS, SASEGT.

This clonotype has at least ten counts. The chain couples TRBV5-1 to TRBJ1-1; tentative D call: TRBD1 (5 bases). Deletions cut 4 bases from V and 7 bases from J, with 14 bases between. The length of the CDR3 is 13 residues. The germline CDR1 and CDR2 sequences are SGHRS and YFSETQ. CDR3 sequence: CASSLLGVGEAFF. CDR3 bases: TGCGCCAGCAGCCTGCTAGGGGTCGGTGAAGCTTTCTTT. Based on the CDR3 plus reference TRBV5-1 and TRBJ1-1, the full variable domain is KAGVTQTPRYLIKTRGQQVTLSCSPISGHRSVSWYQQTPGQGLQFLFEYFSETQRNKGNFPGRFSGRQFSNSRSEMNVSTLELGDSALYLCASSLLGVGEAFFGQGTRLTVV.

V and J are TRBV6-1 and TRBJ2-1; 10 bases line up with TRBD2. With 8 bases clipped from V and 8 bases from J, the junction kept 15 bases outside the gene matches. Germline CDR1 and CDR2: MNHNS and SASEGT. The CDR3 is 16 amino acids. The CDR3 DNA sequence: TGTGCCAGCGGGAGAAGCGGGAGGGCCGGGTTAGATGAGCAGTTCTTC. Its protein is CASGRSGRAGLDEQFF.

CDR3 bases: TGTGCCAGCAGCTTAGAGCGGCCCTCGCGGGGCACTGAAGCTTTCTTT. This gives the protein CASSLERPSRGTEAFF. The V gene is TRBV11-3, the J gene TRBJ1-1, with D uncertain. Per the germline V gene, CDR1 is SGHNT and CDR2 is YENEEA. The V end was cut by 0 bases, the J end by 4 bases, with 15 bases between. The CDR3 spans 16 residues.

This clonotype was seen a handful of times. This rearrangement joins TRBV28 to TRBJ2-2, with D tentatively TRBD1 or TRBD2 (6 bases each). In germline, CDR1 is MDHEN, CDR2 SYDVKM. Trimming left V 10 bases short and J 4 bases short, with 16 bases between. The CDR3 is 14 amino acids. The CDR3, as DNA: TGTGCCACCTGTTGGGGGGCAGGCACCGGGGAGCTGTTTTTT. It is translated as CATCWGAGTGELFF.

The chain recombines TRBV12-3 or TRBV12-4 with TRBJ1-6; D may be TRBD1 (5 bases). V was cut by 6 bases and J by 7 bases, with 16 bases left in between. The CDR3 consists of 15 residues. CDR3 region: CASSRPQGRNSPLHF. Here the CDR3 DNA reads TGTGCCAGCAGCCGTCCTCAGGGTAGGAATTCACCCCTCCACTTT.

This clonotype showed up just a few times. The chain is built from TRBV9 and TRBJ2-7; TRBD2 matches at 9 bases. Germline CDR1 reads SGDLS; CDR2 reads YYNGEE. V lost 1 base and J lost 7; bases outside the gene matches: 12. This CDR3 has 16 amino acids. CDR3 residues: CASSVSQLAGLREQYF. In DNA form, the CDR3 reads TGTGCCAGCAGCGTATCCCAACTAGCGGGTCTTCGGGAGCAGTACTTC.

Comments on this clonotype: At one end, the junction sequence differs from germline, possibly due to a read error. The rearrangement links TRBV11-2 to TRBJ2-6, with D possibly TRBD1 on 5 matching bases. The CDR3 runs to 17 residues. Germline CDR1 SGHAT, CDR2 FQNNGV. DNA for the CDR3: TGTGCCAGCAGCTTAGACTGGGGCAAATCTGGGGCCAACGTCCCGACTTTC. Its translation is CASSLDWGKSGANVPTF.

In its sample, this clonotype was seen once. A read error may be the cause here, since a much bigger clone is one base away. The chain is built from TRBV18 and TRBJ2-7, with 13 nucleotides matching TRBD2. Per the germline V gene, CDR1 is KGHSH and CDR2 is LQKENI. This CDR3 has 16 amino acids. The CDR3 region has the DNA TGTACCAGCTCACCTGGGACTAGCGGGACTTCCTACGAGCAGTACTTC. This codes for CTSSPGTSGTSYEQYF. Full variable domain (missing parts from reference TRBV18 and TRBJ2-7): NAGVMQNPRHLVRRRGQEARLRCSPMKGHSHVYWYRQLPEEGLKFMVYLQKENIIDESGMPKERFSAEFPKEGPSILRIQQVVRGDSAAYFCTSSPGTSGTSYEQYFGPGTRLTVT.